This T cell receptor (beta chain) was recovered during a study of cytotoxic CD8 clonotypes in ibrutinib-treated CLL. Study-level information: Of a cohort that held roughly eleven relapsed/refractory and around 15 treatment-naive patients, fewer than 18 were IGHV unmutated.

Clones were read by immunoSEQ multiplex PCR, and TCRdb kept only the in-frame ones, dropping some. The sample consists of approximately 330,000 clones, around four fifths of them appearing once. Trimming pared 5 bases from V and 5 bases from J, leaving 12 bases between. The CDR3 spans 13 residues. Germline V CDR1 and CDR2: SGHAT, FQNNGV. This specimen was PBMCs, taken before ibrutinib treatment. This receptor was taken from a human donor with chronic lymphocytic leukemia. This rearrangement joins TRBV11-2 to TRBJ1-2; tentatively, D is TRBD1 (6 bases). In DNA form, the CDR3 reads TGTGCCAGCAGCCGACAGGCCGGATATGGCTACACCTTC. Translation gives CASSRQAGYGYTF.